This T cell receptor (beta chain) was identified during a study of blood T cell repertoires in COVID-19. Background on the study: The United States, Italy and Spain were the sources of the acute and convalescent COVID-19 samples. Sample material is recorded as cDNA or gDNA derived from T cells, B-cell-depleted T cells, or PBMCs.

Per the original methods: Reference gene primers were amplified, and this amplification served to estimate nucleated cell counts. Generated by immunoSEQ multiplex PCR, the TCRdb table keeps only in-frame clones and is missing some. That table furnishes V, J and clone size, whereas the DNA furnished D and trimming. The data contain roughly 220,000 clones, 65% to 90% of them singletons. The sequence was collected from a woman aged 40-49 years who had recovered from COVID-19. Sequencing input: peripheral blood.

CDR3 bases: TGTGCCAGCAGCCAAGCCTCGACGGGTTTTGAAAAACTGTTTTTT. It codes for CASSQASTGFEKLFF. The gene calls are TRBV3-1 (or the pseudogene TRBV3-2) and TRBJ1-4; D is unclear. Germline CDR1 LGHDT, CDR2 YNNKEL (reference sequence). The CDR3 is 15 residues long. V was trimmed by 1 base and J by 7 bases, leaving 13 bases between them.